What follows are 14 T cell receptor beta chains derived from one specimen sequenced in a study of shared clonotypes between healthy human individuals. In the naive CD8 group, cells lacked CD45RO and were positively selected for CCR7, so terminally differentiated effector memory CD45RA+ cells were left out. Here immunoSEQ multiplex PCR was the method, and the copy in TCRdb shows in-frame clones only, minus some. The repertoire holds fewer than 1 million clones, with 90% to 97% as singletons. The sample consisted of naive CD8+ T cells sorted from blood. The source of these receptors is a man aged 30 to 45 in good health.

This chain joins TRBV28 and TRBJ1-1, with D perhaps TRBD1 (6 bases). V lost 6 bases and J lost 5, with 13 bases in between. CDR1 and CDR2 from the germline V gene are MDHEN and SYDVKM. The CDR3 extends over 13 amino acids. The CDR3 spells CASSNQGGTEAFF. The CDR3 DNA is TGTGCCAGCAGCAACCAAGGGGGGACTGAAGCTTTCTTT.

This clone was seen a single time. The chain joins TRBV19 to TRBJ2-1, with 7 bases matching TRBD2. Losses at the gene ends were 5 bases for V and 4 bases for J; bases not matched to a gene: 8. The CDR3 is 15 amino acids. CDR1 is LNHDA and CDR2 is SQIVND in the germline V gene (reference sequence). The CDR3 bases are TGTGCCAGTAGTCCCGGGACTACCGAATACAATGAGCAGTTCTTC. It is translated as CASSPGTTEYNEQFF. Based on the CDR3 plus reference TRBV19 and TRBJ2-1, the full variable domain is DGGITQSPKYLFRKEGQNVTLSCEQNLNHDAMYWYRQDPGQGLRLIYYSQIVNDFQKGDIAEGYSVSREKKESFPLTVTSAQKNPTAFYLCASSPGTTEYNEQFFGPGTRLTVL.

This chain uses TRBV7-2 with TRBJ1-2; possibly TRBD1 for D (6 bases). Germline lookup yields CDR1 SGHTA and CDR2 FQGNSA. V was pared by 1 base and J by 8 bases, with 14 bases between. This CDR3 region has 14 residues. The CDR3 nucleotides are TGTGCCAGCAGCTTAGAGCCCAGGGGTGGCGGCTACACCTTC. Protein product: CASSLEPRGGGYTF.

The chain links TRBV9 to TRBJ2-5, with 8 bases aligning to TRBD1. This CDR3 spans 15 amino acids. Germline V gives CDR1 SGDLS, CDR2 YYNGEE. The V gene end was trimmed by 4 bases and the J gene end by 2 bases; junction bases not matched to a gene: 7. For the CDR3, the DNA is TGTGCCAGCAGCTCCGGACAGGGCAATCAAGAGACCCAGTACTTC. It encodes CASSSGQGNQETQYF.

J is TRBJ2-7 and V is TRBV14, with D perhaps matching TRBD1 (5 bases). Germline CDR1 and CDR2: SGHDN and FVKESK. V lost 3 bases and J 0 bases, leaving 15 bases between the germline ends. The CDR3 is made up of 16 amino acids. The CDR3 loop is CASSHRQTASSYEQYF. The CDR3 nucleotides are TGTGCCAGCAGCCACCGACAGACAGCTAGCTCCTACGAGCAGTACTTC.

This chain's CDR3 is CASSLTGTTDTQYF. DNA of the CDR3: TGTGCCAGCAGTTTAACGGGGACCACAGATACGCAGTATTTT. The V call is TRBV28, the J call TRBJ2-3; D may be TRBD1 or TRBD2 (5 bases each). V dropped 2 bases and J dropped 2 bases, with 8 bases sitting between them. Germline CDR1 MDHEN, CDR2 SYDVKM. The CDR3 is 14 amino acids.

The genes are TRBV15 and TRBJ2-7, with D tentatively TRBD1 or TRBD2 (6 bases each). Germline CDR1 and CDR2: LNHNV and YYDKDF (reference sequence). The CDR3 runs 17 residues. V was pared by 0 bases and J by 0 bases, with 15 bases between. The CDR3 loop reads CATSREEGGGSSYEQYF. The CDR3 bases are TGTGCCACCAGCAGAGAGGAGGGGGGAGGCTCCTCCTACGAGCAGTACTTC.

The rearrangement joins TRBV5-1 to TRBJ2-7; D gene ambiguous. Germline V gene lookup returns CDR1 SGHRS and CDR2 YFSETQ. The CDR3 sequence is 13 residues long. V lost 3 bases to trimming and J lost 2 bases, with 9 bases between them. The CDR3 is CASSSLTPYEQYF. The CDR3 bases are TGCGCCAGCAGCTCATTAACGCCCTACGAGCAGTACTTC.

The gene calls are TRBV30 and TRBJ2-1; 12 nucleotides match TRBD1. J gave up 3 bases and V 4 bases, and 4 bases lay outside the gene matches. This CDR3 contains 15 residues. Germline-derived CDR1 and CDR2 are GTSNPN and SVGIG (reference sequence). The CDR3 bases are TGTGCCTGGAATCGGGACAGGGGGCTCTACAATGAGCAGTTCTTC. Its translation: CAWNRDRGLYNEQFF.

The V call is TRBV19, the J call TRBJ2-2; D is possibly TRBD1 (6 bases). Germline CDR1 is LNHDA and CDR2 is SQIVND (reference sequence). V was trimmed by 3 bases and J by 5 bases, leaving 13 bases between them. The CDR3 sequence is 15 residues long. The CDR3 DNA reads TGTGCCAGTAGTATCACGGCAGGGGATACCGGGGAGCTGTTTTTT. Translation gives CASSITAGDTGELFF.

A note on this clone: Other DNA sequences of this sample code for an identical CDR3. V is TRBV27 and J is TRBJ2-7; the D gene could be TRBD1 or TRBD2 (5 bases each). The CDR3 consists of 12 residues. Germline CDR1 MNHEY, CDR2 SMNVEV (reference sequence). The V end lost 2 bases, the J end lost 5 bases, and 7 bases lay between the germline ends. The CDR3 DNA sequence: TGTGCCAGCAGTTTACGAGGGGACGAGCAGTACTTC. This gives the protein CASSLRGDEQYF.

CDR3 DNA: TGTGCCAGCAACCAAATGCAAACAGGGGTAGGCAACACTGAAGCTTTCTTT. Its translation is CASNQMQTGVGNTEAFF. The J gene is TRBJ1-1, the V gene TRBV13; TRBD1 aligns across 7 bases. Germline V lookup: CDR1 PRHDT, CDR2 FYEKMQ (reference sequence). CDR3 length: 17 residues. V shed 7 bases, J shed 2 bases, and the junction held 16 bases outside the gene matches.

V gene TRBV7-9 combines with J gene TRBJ2-1; D gene ambiguous. The V end was cut by 3 bases, the J end by 6 bases, with 9 bases between. CDR1 SEHNR and CDR2 FQNEAQ come from the germline V gene (reference sequence). The CDR3 is 13 amino acids. For the CDR3, the DNA is TGTGCCAGCAGCTTCCGGAACCTCAATGAGCAGTTCTTC. Its protein is CASSFRNLNEQFF.

This chain links TRBV5-1 with TRBJ2-2, with 9 bases aligning to TRBD2. The CDR3 loop spans 14 amino acids. The V segment lost 4 bases and the J segment 8 bases; nucleotides outside the gene matches: 6. The V gene's germline CDR1 is SGHRS and CDR2 YFSETQ. CDR3 in DNA: TGCGCCAGCAGCCCAGGGACTAGCAAAGGGGAGCTGTTTTTT. Translating gives CASSPGTSKGELFF.